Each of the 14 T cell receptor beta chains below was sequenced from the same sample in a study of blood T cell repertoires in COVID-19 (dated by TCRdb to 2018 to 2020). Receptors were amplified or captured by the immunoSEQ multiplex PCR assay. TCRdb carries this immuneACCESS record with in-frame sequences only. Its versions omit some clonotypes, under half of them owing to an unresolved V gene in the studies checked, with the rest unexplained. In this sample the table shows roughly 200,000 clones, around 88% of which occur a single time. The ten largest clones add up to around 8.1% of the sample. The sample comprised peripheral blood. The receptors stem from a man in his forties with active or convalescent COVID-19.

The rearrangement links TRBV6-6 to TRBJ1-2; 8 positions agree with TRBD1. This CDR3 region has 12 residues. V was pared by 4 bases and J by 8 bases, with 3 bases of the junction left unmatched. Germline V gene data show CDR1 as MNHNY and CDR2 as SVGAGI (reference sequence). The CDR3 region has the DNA TGTGCCAGCAGTTCAGGGGGCTTAGGCTACACCTTC. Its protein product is CASSSGGLGYTF.

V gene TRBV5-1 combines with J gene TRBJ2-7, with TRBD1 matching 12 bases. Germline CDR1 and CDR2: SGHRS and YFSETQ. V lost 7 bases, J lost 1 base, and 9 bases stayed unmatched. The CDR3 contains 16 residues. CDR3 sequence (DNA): TGCGCCAGCGCCCGGGACAGGGGGCCCTTTTCCTACGAGCAGTACTTC. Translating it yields CASARDRGPFSYEQYF. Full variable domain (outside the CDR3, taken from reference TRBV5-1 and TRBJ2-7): KAGVTQTPRYLIKTRGQQVTLSCSPISGHRSVSWYQQTPGQGLQFLFEYFSETQRNKGNFPGRFSGRQFSNSRSEMNVSTLELGDSALYLCASARDRGPFSYEQYFGPGTRLTVT.

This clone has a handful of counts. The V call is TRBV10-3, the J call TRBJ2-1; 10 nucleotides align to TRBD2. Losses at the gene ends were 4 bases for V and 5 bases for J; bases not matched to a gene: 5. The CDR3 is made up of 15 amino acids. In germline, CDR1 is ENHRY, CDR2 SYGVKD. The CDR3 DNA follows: TGTGCCATCAGTGCTAGCGGGAGAAATAACAATGAGCAGTTCTTC. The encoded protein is CAISASGRNNNEQFF.

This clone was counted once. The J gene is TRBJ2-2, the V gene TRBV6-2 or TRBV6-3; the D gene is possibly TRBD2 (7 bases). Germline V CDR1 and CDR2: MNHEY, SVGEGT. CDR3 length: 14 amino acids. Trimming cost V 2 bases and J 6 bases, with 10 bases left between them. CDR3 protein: CASSYGGAPGELFF. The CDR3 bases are TGTGCCAGCAGTTACGGGGGGGCCCCCGGGGAGCTGTTTTTT.

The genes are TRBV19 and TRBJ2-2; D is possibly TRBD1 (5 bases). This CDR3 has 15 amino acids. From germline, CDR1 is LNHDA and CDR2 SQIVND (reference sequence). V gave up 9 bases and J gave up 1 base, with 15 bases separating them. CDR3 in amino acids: CASHDGALNTGELFF. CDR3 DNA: TGTGCCAGCCATGATGGGGCCCTGAACACCGGGGAGCTGTTTTTT.

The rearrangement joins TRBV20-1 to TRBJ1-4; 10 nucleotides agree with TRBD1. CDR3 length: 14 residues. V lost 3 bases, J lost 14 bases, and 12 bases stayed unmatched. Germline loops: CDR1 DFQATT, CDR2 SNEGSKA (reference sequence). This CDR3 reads CSASDTGTGDGLFF. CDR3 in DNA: TGCAGTGCTAGTGATACCGGGACAGGGGACGGGCTGTTTTTT.

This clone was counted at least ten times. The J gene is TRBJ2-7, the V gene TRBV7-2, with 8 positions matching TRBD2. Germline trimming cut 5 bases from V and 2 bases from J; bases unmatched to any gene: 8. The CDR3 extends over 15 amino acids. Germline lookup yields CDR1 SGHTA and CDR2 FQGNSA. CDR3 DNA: TGTGCCAGCAGCCTAGGGGGAGCGGGGGCCTACGAGCAGTACTTC. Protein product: CASSLGGAGAYEQYF.

CDR3 in DNA: TGCGCCAGCAGCTTAGGTCAGGGCGGAAATTCACCCCTCCACTTT. It encodes CASSLGQGGNSPLHF. This chain joins TRBV5-1 and TRBJ1-6, with D tentatively TRBD1 (5 bases). V shed 2 bases and J shed 7 bases, with 13 bases lying between them. Germline V gene sequence: CDR1 SGHRS, CDR2 YFSETQ. There are 15 residues in the CDR3. Using reference TRBV5-1 and TRBJ1-6 for the parts outside the CDR3, the full variable domain is KAGVTQTPRYLIKTRGQQVTLSCSPISGHRSVSWYQQTPGQGLQFLFEYFSETQRNKGNFPGRFSGRQFSNSRSEMNVSTLELGDSALYLCASSLGQGGNSPLHFGNGTRLTVT.

The CDR3 spells CASTGLADSYEQYF. In DNA form, the CDR3 reads TGTGCCAGCACCGGACTAGCGGATTCCTACGAGCAGTACTTC. V usage is TRBV2 and J usage is TRBJ2-7; 10 bases agree with TRBD2. The V gene end was trimmed by 7 bases and the J gene end by 1 base; junction bases not matched to a gene: 4. There are 14 residues in the CDR3. CDR1 is SNHLY and CDR2 is FYNNEI in the germline V gene. Using reference TRBV2 and TRBJ2-7 for the parts outside the CDR3, the full variable domain is EPEVTQTPSHQVTQMGQEVILRCVPISNHLYFYWYRQILGQKVEFLVSFYNNEISEKSEIFDDQFSVERPDGSNFTLKIRSTKLEDSAMYFCASTGLADSYEQYFGPGTRLTVT.

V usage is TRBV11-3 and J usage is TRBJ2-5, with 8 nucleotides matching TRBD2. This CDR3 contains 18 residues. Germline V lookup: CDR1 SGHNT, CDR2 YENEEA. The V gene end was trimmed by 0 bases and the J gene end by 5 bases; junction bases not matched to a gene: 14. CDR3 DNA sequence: TGTGCCAGCAGCTTAGATGGACTTAGCGGGAACCGCCGCGAGACCCAGTACTTC. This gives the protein CASSLDGLSGNRRETQYF.

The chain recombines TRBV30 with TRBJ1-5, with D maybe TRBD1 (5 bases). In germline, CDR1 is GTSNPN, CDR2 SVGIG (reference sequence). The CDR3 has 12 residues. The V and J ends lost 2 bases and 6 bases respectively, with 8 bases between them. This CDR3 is CAWSTGVQPQHF. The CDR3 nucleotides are TGTGCCTGGAGTACAGGAGTTCAGCCCCAGCATTTT.

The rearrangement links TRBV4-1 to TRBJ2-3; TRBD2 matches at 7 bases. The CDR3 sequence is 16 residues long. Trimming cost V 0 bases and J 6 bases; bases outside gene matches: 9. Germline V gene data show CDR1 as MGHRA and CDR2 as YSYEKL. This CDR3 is CASSQERAGVPDTQYF. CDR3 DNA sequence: TGCGCCAGCAGCCAAGAACGGGCGGGAGTACCGGATACGCAGTATTTT.

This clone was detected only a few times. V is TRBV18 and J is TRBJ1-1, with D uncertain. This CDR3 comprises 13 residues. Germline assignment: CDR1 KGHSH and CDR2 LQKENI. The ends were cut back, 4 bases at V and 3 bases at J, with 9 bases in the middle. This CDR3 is CASSRAWDTEAFF. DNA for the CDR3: TGTGCCAGCTCACGGGCGTGGGACACTGAAGCTTTCTTT. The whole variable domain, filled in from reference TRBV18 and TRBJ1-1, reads NAGVMQNPRHLVRRRGQEARLRCSPMKGHSHVYWYRQLPEEGLKFMVYLQKENIIDESGMPKERFSAEFPKEGPSILRIQQVVRGDSAAYFCASSRAWDTEAFFGQGTRLTVV.

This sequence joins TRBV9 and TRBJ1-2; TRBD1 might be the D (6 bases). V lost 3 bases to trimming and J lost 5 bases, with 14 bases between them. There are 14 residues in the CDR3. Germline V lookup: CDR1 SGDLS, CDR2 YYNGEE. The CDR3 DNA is TGTGCCAGCAGCGGCCTTGGGGGGGCGTATGGCTACACCTTC. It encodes CASSGLGGAYGYTF.